What follows are 9 T cell receptor beta chains derived from one specimen sequenced in a study of blood T cell repertoires in COVID-19. Sequencing was performed with immunoSEQ multiplex PCR; in TCRdb, only in-frame clones are kept and a portion is missing. The data contain 75,000 to 95,000 clones, 60% to 80% of them seen just once; the ten biggest clones take up around 34%. The sample comprised peripheral blood. These TCRs come from a man in his fifties or sixties with COVID-19, enrolled during active disease.

The gene calls are TRBV19 and TRBJ1-1, with 9 positions matching TRBD1. Per the germline V gene, CDR1 is LNHDA and CDR2 is SQIVND (reference sequence). The CDR3 runs to 17 residues. The junction had 12 bases not matched to a gene; V was cut back by 7 bases and J by 0 bases. For the CDR3, the DNA is TGTGCCAGTATCCCCCCGGGACAGGGTTTGTTGAACACTGAAGCTTTCTTT. Protein product: CASIPPGQGLLNTEAFF.

This chain joins TRBV20-1 and TRBJ2-1, with D unresolved. The CDR3 is made up of 14 amino acids. Germline V gene lookup returns CDR1 DFQATT and CDR2 SNEGSKA (reference sequence). Trimming removed 3 bases from V and 3 bases from J, with 12 bases in between. CDR3 in DNA: TGCAGTGCTAGTTCAGGCCCCGACTACAATGAGCAGTTCTTC. The encoded protein is CSASSGPDYNEQFF.

The count of this clone is one. This chain connects TRBV5-4 to TRBJ2-7, with D possibly TRBD1 on 5 matching bases. Germline V gene sequence: CDR1 SGHNT, CDR2 YYREEE (reference sequence). The CDR3 totals 12 residues. Trimming took 4 bases from V and 3 from J, leaving 8 bases between them. CDR3 protein: CASSPQGYEQYF. The CDR3 region has the DNA TGTGCCAGCAGCCCCCAGGGCTACGAGCAGTACTTC.

The genes are TRBV5-1 and TRBJ1-3; no clear D gene. Trimming removed 4 bases at V and 4 bases at J, with 15 bases between. This CDR3 is 15 amino acids long. Germline lookup yields CDR1 SGHRS and CDR2 YFSETQ. The DNA of the CDR3 is TGCGCCAGCAGCCCGGCAAGCGCAACGGGAAACACCATATATTTT. Amino acid sequence: CASSPASATGNTIYF.

With respect to this clone: Other DNA sequences in the same sample also yield this CDR3. This chain connects TRBV5-4 to TRBJ2-7; D remains ambiguous. This CDR3 region has 13 residues. V shed 3 bases and J shed 2 bases, with 9 bases lying between them. Germline V CDR1 and CDR2: SGHNT, YYREEE (reference sequence). The CDR3 DNA reads TGTGCCAGCAGCTCGGGTGGAACCTACGAGCAGTACTTC. Amino acids: CASSSGGTYEQYF. Variable domain in full (rest from reference TRBV5-4 and TRBJ2-7): ETGVTQSPTHLIKTRGQQVTLRCSSQSGHNTVSWYQQALGQGPQFIFQYYREEENGRGNFPPRFSGLQFPNYSSELNVNALELDDSALYLCASSSGGTYEQYFGPGTRLTVT.

The V gene is TRBV6-6, the J gene TRBJ2-1; D possibly corresponds to TRBD2 (6 bases). V was cut by 8 bases and J by 2 bases, with 13 bases left in between. This CDR3 has 14 residues. The germline CDR1 and CDR2 sequences are MNHNY and SVGAGI (reference sequence). CDR3 sequence reads: CASVLGGAYNEQFF. As DNA, the CDR3 is TGTGCCAGCGTCCTTGGCGGGGCCTACAATGAGCAGTTCTTC.

A note on this clone: The identical CDR3 is also encoded by other nucleotide sequences in the sample. The chain joins TRBV5-6 to TRBJ2-7, with D unclear. Germline values: CDR1 SGHDT, CDR2 YYEEEE. Trimming took 5 bases from V and 2 from J, leaving 5 bases between them. CDR3 size: 11 residues. CDR3 sequence: CASSAAYEQYF. CDR3 DNA: TGTGCCAGCAGTGCGGCCTACGAGCAGTACTTC.

The chain links TRBV6-5 to TRBJ1-2; D remains ambiguous. The V end lost 3 bases, the J end lost 4 bases, and 18 bases lay between the germline ends. The CDR3 length is 16 residues. From germline, CDR1 is MNHEY and CDR2 SVGAGI. The CDR3 DNA reads as TGTGCCAGCAGTTATGGGCGCCCGACGGTTTCCTATGGCTACACCTTC. Translating gives CASSYGRPTVSYGYTF.

The chain employs TRBV19 and TRBJ1-1; tentative D call: TRBD1 (5 bases). The CDR3 is made up of 14 amino acids. Germline assignment: CDR1 LNHDA and CDR2 SQIVND (reference sequence). Trimming stripped 7 bases from V and 0 bases from J, with 12 bases between. Here the CDR3 reads CASNQGGMNTEAFF. Here the CDR3 DNA reads TGTGCCAGTAACCAGGGCGGCATGAACACTGAAGCTTTCTTT.